This is a list of T cell receptor beta chains from one sample in a study of T cell repertoires in aging, cancer and after chemotherapy. MiXCR, applied by TCRdb to the multiplex PCR reads, yields one record per CDR3 protein. The sample records around 1,000 distinct CDR3 sequences, about 32% being singletons. The sequencing sample was made of blood. All receptors derive from a human donor with a solid tumor. CDR3s include the opening cysteine and the closing phenylalanine or tryptophan. Fields, in order: V gene, J gene, CDR3 length, CDR3 protein.

v_call: TRBV19
j_call: TRBJ2-3
cdr3_length: 16
cdr3_aa: CASRTRGGTLTDTQYF

v_call: TRBV4-2
j_call: TRBJ1-1
cdr3_length: 11
cdr3_aa: CASSQDRRAFF

v_call: TRBV6-6
j_call: TRBJ1-3
cdr3_length: 15
cdr3_aa: CASNPSGLVGNTIYF

v_call: TRBV7-2
j_call: TRBJ2-2
cdr3_length: 16
cdr3_aa: CASSLRQGVGTGELFF

v_call: TRBV6-6
j_call: TRBJ1-1
cdr3_length: 16
cdr3_aa: CASSSRTGKMNTEAFF

v_call: TRBV6-5
j_call: TRBJ2-3
cdr3_length: 16
cdr3_aa: CASSPTTGGRTDTQYF

v_call: TRBV25-1
j_call: TRBJ1-1
cdr3_length: 13
cdr3_aa: CASRETGMTEAFF

v_call: TRBV6-2/TRBV6-3
j_call: TRBJ2-1
cdr3_length: 15
cdr3_aa: CASRPGLAGGLEQFF

v_call: TRBV5-6
j_call: TRBJ2-1
cdr3_length: 16
cdr3_aa: CASSLEAGESYNEQFF

v_call: TRBV7-2
j_call: TRBJ1-5
cdr3_length: 16
cdr3_aa: CASSLVGTGNNQPQHF

v_call: TRBV30
j_call: TRBJ1-3
cdr3_length: 15
cdr3_aa: CAWGLGARSGNTIYF

v_call: TRBV10-2
j_call: TRBJ2-7
cdr3_length: 12
cdr3_aa: CASRDISYEQYF

v_call: TRBV5-6
j_call: TRBJ1-5
cdr3_length: 13
cdr3_aa: CASSLRTGATEHF

v_call: TRBV25-1
j_call: TRBJ1-5
cdr3_length: 14
cdr3_aa: CASRETGLGQPQHF

v_call: TRBV19
j_call: TRBJ2-6
cdr3_length: 19
cdr3_aa: CASSILISPNRAGANVLTF

v_call: TRBV11-2
j_call: TRBJ2-2
cdr3_length: 15
cdr3_aa: CASSLTGTGGGELFF

v_call: TRBV19
j_call: TRBJ2-5
cdr3_length: 16
cdr3_aa: CASSKGQGPIQETQYF